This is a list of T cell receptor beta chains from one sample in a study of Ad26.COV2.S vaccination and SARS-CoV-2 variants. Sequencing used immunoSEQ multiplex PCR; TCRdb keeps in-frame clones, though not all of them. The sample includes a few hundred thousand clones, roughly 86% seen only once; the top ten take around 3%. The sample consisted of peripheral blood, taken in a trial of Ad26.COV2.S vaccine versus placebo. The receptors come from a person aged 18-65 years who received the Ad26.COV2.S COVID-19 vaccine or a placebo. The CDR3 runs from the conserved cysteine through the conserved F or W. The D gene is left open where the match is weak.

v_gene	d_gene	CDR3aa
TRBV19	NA	CASTIEGWTGELFF
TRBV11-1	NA	CASRMIRNTEAFF
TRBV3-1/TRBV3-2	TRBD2	CASSQESGGTNNEQFF
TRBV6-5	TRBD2	CASTGTSGAWEQYF
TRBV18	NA	CASSTDSPYGYTF
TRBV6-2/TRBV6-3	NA	CASSYRGNTAMNTEAFF
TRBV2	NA	CASSELSIRAFF
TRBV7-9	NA	CASSLGTDTQYF
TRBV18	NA	CASSPIQGRNTEAFF
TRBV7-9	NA	CASRSWYYLNTGELFF
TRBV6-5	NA	CASSYTGGTNHEQYF
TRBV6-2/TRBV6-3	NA	CASSYGRTSEPQHF
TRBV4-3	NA	CASSRDPLGVETQYF
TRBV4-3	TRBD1	CASSRTGQGVSEQFF
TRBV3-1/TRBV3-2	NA	CASSQLRADFGYGYTF
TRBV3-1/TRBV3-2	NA	CASSQEVETQYF
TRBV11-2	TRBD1	CASSLGRTGSMETQYF